This TCR beta chain was identified in a study of cytomegalovirus exposure and HLA in healthy donors. Produced via immunoSEQ multiplex PCR; TCRdb's table is partial and in-frame only. The table records over 150,000 clones, about nine tenths of them present only once. From germline, CDR1 is ENHRY and CDR2 SYGVKD. The V and J ends lost 8 bases and 5 bases respectively, with 15 bases between them. CDR3 length: 14 amino acids. The sample was PBMCs. The receptor was isolated from a woman in her thirties in good health and CMV-seronegative. The genes are TRBV10-3 and TRBJ1-4; possibly TRBD1 for D (6 bases). The CDR3 nucleotides read TGTGCCATCTCGCCGGGGGGCGAGAATGAAAAACTGTTTTTT. It yields the protein CAISPGGENEKLFF.